The 23 T cell receptor beta chains presented below share a single source sample, sequenced in a study of post-analysis software for immune sequencing data. General observations from the study: Patients carried several TRBV segments more frequently than controls did, and TRBV5-6, TRBV5-1 and TRBV20-1 were among them.

Researchers reported that TCR beta cDNA libraries carried unique molecular identifiers. TCRdb redid the calling of the PCR reads with MiXCR, one entry per CDR3 protein. Of around 700,000 distinct CDR3 sequences listed, roughly three fifths are singletons. No antigen has been identified for these receptors. Sequencing input: blood. Source of these receptors: a girl aged 2-10 years with multiple sclerosis.

As for this clonotype: One end of the junction varies from germline; a read error may be responsible. The chain joins TRBV5-1 to TRBJ2-3; D is unclear. Per the germline V gene, CDR1 is SGHRS and CDR2 is YFSETQ. The CDR3 consists of 15 residues. CDR3 region: CTSSLSLVGSDTQYF. Here the CDR3 DNA reads TGCACCAGCAGCTTGTCGTTGGTGGGGTCAGATACGCAGTATTTT.

The CDR3 protein is CASSFHGADQPQHF. Written as DNA, the CDR3 is TGTGCCAGCAGTTTTCACGGGGCAGATCAGCCCCAGCATTTT. The chain has TRBV27 and TRBJ1-5; maybe TRBD1 (5 bases). Trimming cost V 3 bases and J 5 bases, with 11 bases left between them. This CDR3 region has 14 residues. Germline V CDR1 and CDR2: MNHEY, SMNVEV (reference sequence).

This clonotype turned up a few times. The chain carries TRBV27 and TRBJ2-5, with D perhaps given as TRBD1 or TRBD2 (5 bases each). The J call may be in error: the DNA end matches TRBJ2-7 better. CDR1 and CDR2 from the germline V gene are MNHEY and SMNVEV (reference sequence). This CDR3 contains 15 residues. CDR3 coding DNA: TGTGCCAGCAGCCTCGGGGCTCCGCCCTCGGGCGAGCAGTACTTC. Translation gives CASSLGAPPSGEQYF.

J is TRBJ2-5 and V is TRBV21-1; the table calls TRBD1, which could not be checked here. TRBV21-1 is a listed pseudogene. The CDR3 covers 13 residues. The CDR3 sequence: CASPTGIRATQYF. CDR3 DNA sequence: TGTGCCAGTCCTACAGGGATCAGGGCTACCCAGTACTTC.

Only a few counts were recorded for this clonotype. The chain carries TRBV20-1 and TRBJ2-1; D tentatively fits TRBD1 or TRBD2 (5 bases each). Germline-derived CDR1 and CDR2 are DFQATT and SNEGSKA (reference sequence). Trimming removed 0 bases at V and 6 bases at J, with 15 bases between. The CDR3 runs to 15 residues. Here the CDR3 reads CSARDRSRDGNEQFF. CDR3 nucleotides: TGCAGTGCTAGAGATAGGTCCCGGGACGGCAATGAGCAGTTCTTC.

The gene calls are TRBV20-1 and TRBJ1-1; 11 positions match TRBD1. Unmatched junction bases numbered 5, after V lost 1 base and J lost 10 bases. CDR1 and CDR2 from the germline V gene are DFQATT and SNEGSKA (reference sequence). The CDR3 runs 13 residues. CDR3 coding DNA: TGCAGTGCTAGAGGGGACAGGGGGTTCGTAGCTTTCTTT. Residues: CSARGDRGFVAFF.

This clonotype has just a few counts. This sequence joins TRBV20-1 and TRBJ2-5, with D tentatively TRBD1 (6 bases). CDR1 DFQATT and CDR2 SNEGSKA come from the germline V gene (reference sequence). This CDR3 has 16 residues. Trimming stripped 4 bases from V and 1 base from J, with 19 bases between. The DNA of the CDR3 is TGCAGTGCTACAACCGTAACGACAGGCAGCCAAGAGACCCAGTACTTC. Protein: CSATTVTTGSQETQYF.

This sequence joins TRBV20-1 and TRBJ2-3; TRBD1 matches at 8 bases. The CDR3 totals 14 residues. The V segment lost 2 bases and the J segment 5 bases; nucleotides outside the gene matches: 6. Per the germline V gene, CDR1 is DFQATT and CDR2 is SNEGSKA (reference sequence). CDR3 region: CSARTGTGGDTQYF. In nucleotides, the CDR3 is TGCAGTGCTAGAACCGGGACAGGCGGAGATACGCAGTATTTT.

The chain has TRBV6-6 and TRBJ2-3; perhaps TRBD2 as D (6 bases). Trimming took 6 bases from V and 0 from J, leaving 16 bases between them. The CDR3 contains 16 residues. The V gene's germline CDR1 is MNHNY and CDR2 SVGAGI (reference sequence). The CDR3 reads CASRDKRAASTDTQYF. In nucleotides, the CDR3 is TGTGCCAGCAGGGACAAGCGGGCCGCTAGCACAGATACGCAGTATTTT.

The V and J genes are TRBV27 and TRBJ2-2; 7 bases match TRBD1. This CDR3 has 15 residues. J lost 5 bases, V lost 3 bases, and 6 bases had no gene match. Germline loops: CDR1 MNHEY, CDR2 SMNVEV (reference sequence). This chain's CDR3 is CASSFRDRETGELFF. The CDR3 DNA reads as TGTGCCAGCAGTTTCCGGGACAGAGAAACCGGGGAGCTGTTTTTT.

This sequence joins TRBV7-8 and TRBJ2-5, with a possible D match to TRBD2 (6 bases). CDR1 SGHVS and CDR2 FQNEAQ come from the germline V gene. The CDR3 totals 13 residues. Trimming removed 7 bases at V and 4 bases at J, with 13 bases between. Here the CDR3 reads CASTTLGGETQYF. CDR3 in DNA: TGTGCCAGCACAACCCTCGGGGGAGAGACCCAGTACTTC.

The CDR3 sequence is CASSLRLAGGGTDTQYF. CDR3 DNA: TGTGCCAGCAGCTTAAGACTAGCGGGAGGGGGGACAGATACGCAGTATTTT. The V and J genes are TRBV7-3 and TRBJ2-3, with 14 bases identical to TRBD2. Germline V gene data show CDR1 as SGHTA and CDR2 as FQGTGA. The CDR3 spans 17 residues. V gave up 1 base and J gave up 3 bases; unmatched junction bases: 3.

The chain is built from TRBV24-1 and TRBJ2-1, with TRBD1 identical over 7 bases. CDR1 is KGHDR, CDR2 SFDVKD, per germline. J was trimmed by 4 bases and V by 3 bases; bases with no gene match: 8. This CDR3 spans 16 amino acids. CDR3 sequence: CATSDPDRDPYNEQFF. The CDR3 coding sequence is TGTGCCACCAGTGATCCCGACAGGGACCCTTACAATGAGCAGTTCTTC.

The J gene is TRBJ2-2, the V gene TRBV7-3; the D gene is possibly TRBD2 (5 bases). V lost 4 bases and J 8 bases, leaving 11 bases between the germline ends. The CDR3 is 13 amino acids. Per the germline V gene, CDR1 is SGHTA and CDR2 is FQGTGA. CDR3 in DNA: TGTGCCAGCAGCTCCTCGCGGGCAGGGGAGCTGTTTTTT. This gives the protein CASSSSRAGELFF. Using reference TRBV7-3 and TRBJ2-2 for the parts outside the CDR3, the full variable domain is GAGVSQTPSNKVTEKGKYVELRCDPISGHTALYWYRQSLGQGPEFLIYFQGTGAADDSGLPNDRFFAVRPEGSVSTLKIQRTERGDSAVYLCASSSSRAGELFFGEGSRLTVL.

This clonotype was seen a handful of times. The chain uses TRBV5-1 and TRBJ2-1, with a weak D call TRBD2 (6 bases). This CDR3 spans 15 amino acids. Germline V gene data show CDR1 as SGHRS and CDR2 as YFSETQ. The V end was cut by 6 bases, the J end by 7 bases, with 20 bases between. CDR3 sequence reads: CASTLAEGGSNEQFF. The CDR3 DNA is TGCGCCAGCACTCTGGCGGAGGGTGGGAGTAATGAGCAGTTCTTC.

This clonotype is a singleton in its sample. The gene calls are TRBV6-5 and TRBJ1-2, with D maybe TRBD1 (6 bases). Germline CDR1 reads MNHEY; CDR2 reads SVGAGI. V lost 6 bases and J 7 bases, leaving 12 bases between the germline ends. The CDR3 consists of 12 residues. CDR3 loop: CASSPGGRGYTF. The CDR3 DNA follows: TGTGCCAGCAGCCCGGGGGGCCGTGGCTACACCTTC.

Regarding this clonotype: The conserved phenylalanine or tryptophan normally closing the CDR3 is absent here, so this likely arose from a read error. This chain uses TRBV7-9 with TRBJ2-5; D ambiguous. Germline V CDR1 and CDR2: SEHNR, FQNEAQ (reference sequence). Trimming removed 6 bases at V and 2 bases at J, with 10 bases between. The CDR3 is 13 residues long. CDR3 protein: CASRADVQETQYC. CDR3 DNA sequence: TGTGCCAGCAGGGCGGACGTTCAAGAGACCCAGTACTGC.

The chain combines TRBV7-9 with TRBJ2-3; possibly TRBD2 for D (6 bases). CDR1 is SEHNR, CDR2 FQNEAQ, per germline (reference sequence). With 0 bases removed from V and 0 bases from J, the gap between germline ends came to 10 bases. The CDR3 consists of 16 residues. The CDR3 is CASSLAGGGSTDTQYF. CDR3 nucleotides: TGTGCCAGCAGCTTAGCGGGAGGAGGGAGCACAGATACGCAGTATTTT.

The chain is built from TRBV6-5 and TRBJ1-1, with 8 bases matching TRBD1. The J segment lost 0 bases and the V segment lost 0 bases, leaving 6 bases of the junction unmatched. CDR1 is MNHEY and CDR2 is SVGAGI in the germline V gene. The CDR3 consists of 17 residues. This CDR3 is CASSYSARGRMNTEAFF. DNA for the CDR3: TGTGCCAGCAGTTACTCGGCCAGGGGGCGAATGAACACTGAAGCTTTCTTT.

The V and J genes are TRBV5-1 and TRBJ1-5; no clear D gene. The CDR3 loop spans 14 amino acids. V shed 0 bases and J shed 7 bases, with 11 bases lying between them. Germline lookup yields CDR1 SGHRS and CDR2 YFSETQ. CDR3 sequence: CASSLDGARQPQHF. CDR3 nucleotide sequence: TGCGCCAGCAGCTTGGACGGCGCAAGGCAGCCCCAGCATTTT.

The CDR3 spells CSARTGPGEQYF. Written as DNA, the CDR3 is TGCAGTGCTAGGACAGGGCCGGGCGAGCAGTACTTC. The rearrangement uses TRBV20-1 and TRBJ2-7; 7 nucleotides agree with TRBD1. V gave up 3 bases and J gave up 6 bases; unmatched junction bases: 5. This CDR3 has 12 residues. Germline V CDR1 and CDR2: DFQATT, SNEGSKA (reference sequence).

This chain connects TRBV20-1 to TRBJ2-1; D uncertain. This CDR3 comprises 11 residues. The germline V gene encodes CDR1 DFQATT and CDR2 SNEGSKA (reference sequence). Trimming took off 0 bases at V and 10 bases at J, with 7 bases between the two ends. In DNA, the CDR3 is TGCAGTGCTAGAGATTTGTCAGAGCAGTTCTTC. Amino acid sequence: CSARDLSEQFF.

This clonotype appeared a single time. The chain uses TRBV6-5 and TRBJ1-1; D unresolved. This CDR3 is 17 amino acids long. Germline V gene sequence: CDR1 MNHEY, CDR2 SVGAGI. The V and J ends lost 0 bases and 2 bases respectively, with 16 bases between them. CDR3 in DNA: TGTGCCAGCAGTTACTCGCAATCGTGGATAGGAAACACTGAAGCTTTCTTT. It specifies CASSYSQSWIGNTEAFF.